The 23 T cell receptor beta chains below all came from one sample that was sequenced in a study of blood T cell repertoires in COVID-19 (dated by TCRdb to about 2020). The method behind the library was the immunoSEQ multiplex PCR assay. This immuneACCESS table, as held by TCRdb, lists in-frame sequences with V and J called but not all clones. Of the missing ones, under half trace to an unresolved V gene in checked studies; the others have no known cause. Here the sample has 30,000 to 40,000 clones; roughly 90% occur a single time. The ten largest clones capture 12% of the sample. The sequenced material came from peripheral blood. Every receptor here comes from a human donor in a cohort sampled during active COVID-19.

This clone appeared once. The chain recombines TRBV28 with TRBJ2-1, with D possibly being TRBD1 (5 bases). There are 16 residues in the CDR3. The germline CDR1 and CDR2 sequences are MDHEN and SYDVKM. V gave up 4 bases and J gave up 4 bases, with 17 bases separating them. CDR3 bases: TGTGCCAGCAGTTCCCTTCTAAAGGGGATTTACAATGAGCAGTTCTTC. Its translation: CASSSLLKGIYNEQFF.

This chain joins TRBV28 and TRBJ1-1; a possible D gene is TRBD1 (5 bases). Trimming took off 5 bases at V and 1 base at J, with 14 bases between the two ends. Germline loops: CDR1 MDHEN, CDR2 SYDVKM. The CDR3 is 15 amino acids. The DNA for the CDR3 is TGTGCCAGCAGTCATTTCCTAGGGGCGAACACTGAAGCTTTCTTT. Its protein is CASSHFLGANTEAFF.

In regard to this clone: At one end, the junction sequence differs from germline, possibly due to a read error. The rearrangement links TRBV5-4 to TRBJ2-1, with 8 bases aligning to TRBD2. Per the germline V gene, CDR1 is SGHNT and CDR2 is YYREEE (reference sequence). The length of the CDR3 is 14 residues. The CDR3 DNA is TGTGCCAGCAGCCCCGGAGGGACTAGTCGTGAGCGGTTCTTC. Translation: CASSPGGTSRERFF. Filled out from reference TRBV5-4 and TRBJ2-1, the complete variable domain reads ETGVTQSPTHLIKTRGQQVTLRCSSQSGHNTVSWYQQALGQGPQFIFQYYREEENGRGNFPPRFSGLQFPNYSSELNVNALELDDSALYLCASSPGGTSRERFFGPGTRLTVL.

The genes are TRBV29-1 and TRBJ1-1; a weak D match, TRBD1 (5 bases). Trimming removed 4 bases from V and 0 bases from J, with 9 bases in between. This CDR3 region has 13 residues. CDR1 and CDR2 (germline): SQVTM, ANQGSEA. CDR3 region: CSVVRQLNTEAFF. DNA for the CDR3: TGCAGCGTTGTGCGACAGCTGAACACTGAAGCTTTCTTT.

Points on this clone: One end of the junction fails to match germline, which may point to a read error. Within the sample, other DNA sequences also encode this same CDR3. The chain links TRBV7-8 to TRBJ2-6; perhaps TRBD1 as D (5 bases). The CDR3 consists of 16 residues. Germline V gene lookup returns CDR1 SGHVS and CDR2 FQNEAQ. The CDR3 protein is CASSLVVSSGANALTF. The CDR3 DNA is TGTGCCAGCAGCTTAGTGGTCAGCTCTGGGGCCAACGCCCTGACTTTC.

The gene calls are TRBV7-3 and TRBJ1-2; D remains ambiguous. The ends were cut back, 1 base at V and 4 bases at J, with 7 bases in the middle. The CDR3 is 13 amino acids. Per the germline V gene, CDR1 is SGHTA and CDR2 is FQGTGA. Written as DNA, the CDR3 is TGTGCCAGCAGCTTAAGTCCAGGCTATGGCTACACCTTC. It yields the protein CASSLSPGYGYTF.

This clone was observed once. This chain links TRBV29-1 with TRBJ1-2, with 8 bases fitting TRBD1. The CDR3 totals 12 residues. V lost 1 base and J lost 8; bases outside the gene matches: 3. CDR1 is SQVTM and CDR2 is ANQGSEA in the germline V gene. Written as DNA, the CDR3 is TGCAGCGTTGAAGGACAGGGGCAAGGCTACACCTTC. Translated, it gives CSVEGQGQGYTF.

The rearrangement joins TRBV19 to TRBJ2-3, with TRBD2 matching 12 bases. This CDR3 spans 20 amino acids. CDR1 is LNHDA and CDR2 is SQIVND in the germline V gene (reference sequence). Germline trimming cut 0 bases from V and 3 bases from J; bases unmatched to any gene: 13. CDR3 in DNA: TGTGCCAGTAGTATAGATCTGGGGAGGAGAACTAGCGGGAGGACAGATACGCAGTATTTT. Protein product: CASSIDLGRRTSGRTDTQYF.

The rearrangement uses TRBV27 and TRBJ2-7; no clear D. In germline, CDR1 is MNHEY, CDR2 SMNVEV (reference sequence). This CDR3 spans 12 amino acids. Trimming removed 5 bases at V and 4 bases at J, with 9 bases between. CDR3 amino acids: CASSLDGYEQYF. The CDR3 DNA reads as TGTGCCAGCAGTCTTGACGGGTACGAGCAGTACTTC.

The J gene is TRBJ2-5, the V gene TRBV5-1; 11 bases are a match to TRBD2. Germline trimming cut 0 bases from V and 6 bases from J; bases unmatched to any gene: 10. This CDR3 has 17 residues. Germline V lookup: CDR1 SGHRS, CDR2 YFSETQ. The CDR3 loop reads CASSLGVAGGPRKTQYF. The DNA for the CDR3 is TGCGCCAGCAGCTTGGGGGTAGCGGGAGGGCCGAGGAAGACCCAGTACTTC.

J is TRBJ2-7 and V is TRBV19, with 9 bases that match TRBD2. With V trimmed by 6 bases and J by 1 base, 7 bases remained unmatched. The germline V gene has CDR1 LNHDA and CDR2 SQIVND (reference sequence). The CDR3 runs to 15 residues. Written as DNA, the CDR3 is TGTGCCAGTAGACCTTTAGCGGGAGAGTCCTACGAGCAGTACTTC. Translated, it gives CASRPLAGESYEQYF.

The chain couples TRBV7-3 to TRBJ2-3; D unclear. CDR1 SGHTA and CDR2 FQGTGA come from the germline V gene. This CDR3 is 12 amino acids long. Trimming took off 5 bases at V and 2 bases at J, with 5 bases between the two ends. The CDR3 coding sequence is TGTGCCAGCAGCCTAGACACAGATACGCAGTATTTT. Its protein product is CASSLDTDTQYF. Variable domain in full (rest from reference TRBV7-3 and TRBJ2-3): GAGVSQTPSNKVTEKGKYVELRCDPISGHTALYWYRQSLGQGPEFLIYFQGTGAADDSGLPNDRFFAVRPEGSVSTLKIQRTERGDSAVYLCASSLDTDTQYFGPGTRLTVL.

V is TRBV7-2 and J is TRBJ2-2; 7 bases are a match to TRBD2. The CDR3 totals 17 residues. The V and J ends lost 0 bases and 4 bases, in that order; junction bases with no gene match: 8. Germline loops: CDR1 SGHTA, CDR2 FQGNSA. Here the CDR3 DNA reads TGTGCCAGCAGCTTAGCGCTTATGGGGAGGGCCACCGGGGAGCTGTTTTTT. Protein sequence: CASSLALMGRATGELFF.

This clone has just a few counts. The V and J genes are TRBV19 and TRBJ1-1, with 9 bases aligning to TRBD1. With 4 bases clipped from V and 12 bases from J, the junction kept 12 bases outside the gene matches. The germline V gene encodes CDR1 LNHDA and CDR2 SQIVND (reference sequence). There are 14 residues in the CDR3. CDR3 sequence: CASSTRRAGQGTFF. DNA for the CDR3: TGTGCCAGTAGTACCCGGAGGGCGGGACAGGGAACTTTCTTT.

This chain joins TRBV18 and TRBJ1-1; no clear D gene. This CDR3 has 12 residues. Trimming stripped 3 bases from V and 7 bases from J, with 9 bases between. Germline CDR1 reads KGHSH; CDR2 reads LQKENI. In nucleotides, the CDR3 is TGTGCCAGCTCACCTAACGGTAATGAAGCTTTCTTT. This sequence encodes CASSPNGNEAFF.

The CDR3 nucleotides read TGTGCCAGCAGCCCACGGACTAGCATGCCCAATGAGCAGTTCTTC. Its protein product is CASSPRTSMPNEQFF. The chain carries TRBV7-9 and TRBJ2-1; TRBD2 agrees at 8 bases. The CDR3 has 15 residues. Germline values: CDR1 SEHNR, CDR2 FQNEAQ (reference sequence). J gave up 6 bases and V 5 bases, and 9 bases lay outside the gene matches.

The rearrangement uses TRBV2 and TRBJ1-1; D remains unclear. The V gene's germline CDR1 is SNHLY and CDR2 FYNNEI. V gave up 3 bases and J gave up 4 bases, with 15 bases separating them. This CDR3 has 15 amino acids. CDR3 region: CASSDIHGGSTEAFF. The CDR3 nucleotides read TGTGCCAGCAGTGACATCCATGGAGGGAGCACTGAAGCTTTCTTT.

The V and J genes are TRBV4-1 and TRBJ2-7; tentative D call: TRBD2 (5 bases). The germline V and J ends were trimmed by 2 bases and 5 bases, with 31 bases remaining between them. Germline lookup yields CDR1 MGHRA and CDR2 YSYEKL. The CDR3 spans 20 residues. The chain's CDR3 is CASSQPLLVASTPFEDEQYF. The CDR3 DNA reads TGCGCCAGCAGCCAACCCCTGCTAGTAGCGTCAACTCCGTTTGAAGACGAGCAGTACTTC.

This sequence joins TRBV24-1 and TRBJ2-2; D might be TRBD2 (6 bases). Trimming took off 5 bases at V and 1 base at J, with 10 bases between the two ends. The CDR3 is 15 residues long. From germline, CDR1 is KGHDR and CDR2 SFDVKD. Here the CDR3 reads CATSGLARNTGELFF. For the CDR3, the DNA is TGTGCCACCAGTGGGCTAGCGAGGAACACCGGGGAGCTGTTTTTT.

The chain links TRBV27 to TRBJ2-1, with TRBD2 matching 9 bases. Germline assignment: CDR1 MNHEY and CDR2 SMNVEV (reference sequence). This CDR3 is 18 amino acids long. The J segment lost 6 bases and the V segment lost 2 bases, leaving 14 bases of the junction unmatched. The CDR3 is CASSLNPRTGLAGNEQFF. The CDR3 DNA follows: TGTGCCAGCAGTTTAAACCCGAGAACGGGACTAGCAGGCAATGAGCAGTTCTTC.

The V and J genes are TRBV27 and TRBJ1-5; possible D gene TRBD1, 5 bases. V lost 6 bases to trimming and J lost 5 bases, with 20 bases between them. Germline loops: CDR1 MNHEY, CDR2 SMNVEV (reference sequence). The length of the CDR3 is 16 residues. The DNA of the CDR3 is TGTGCCAGCAGCCCCGATATGGGGGGAAGTGATCAGCCCCAGCATTTT. This gives the protein CASSPDMGGSDQPQHF.

V gene TRBV5-1 combines with J gene TRBJ1-2, with D possibly TRBD1 on 5 matching bases. V dropped 1 base and J dropped 6 bases, with 10 bases sitting between them. Per the germline V gene, CDR1 is SGHRS and CDR2 is YFSETQ. CDR3 size: 13 residues. In DNA form, the CDR3 reads TGCGCCAGCAGCTTGCGAATAGGGGATGGCTACACCTTC. Translating gives CASSLRIGDGYTF.

This clone was observed once. V usage is TRBV5-4 and J usage is TRBJ2-1, with 8 positions matching TRBD2. Losses at the gene ends were 4 bases for V and 6 bases for J; bases not matched to a gene: 9. From germline, CDR1 is SGHNT and CDR2 YYREEE (reference sequence). This CDR3 is 15 amino acids long. CDR3 in amino acids: CASSPGTRGGNEQFF. The CDR3 coding sequence is TGTGCCAGCAGCCCCGGGACTAGAGGCGGCAATGAGCAGTTCTTC.